The next 19 T cell receptor beta chains were all read from a single sample in a study of shared clonotypes between healthy human individuals. Here immunoSEQ multiplex PCR was the method, and the copy in TCRdb shows in-frame clones only, minus some. The repertoire consists of around 180,000 clones, with roughly 93% occurring once and the leading ten covering roughly 0.07%. The sequencing sample was made of naive CD4+ T cells sorted from blood. The subset is: CD45RA+ positively selected. The source of these receptors is a woman younger than 45 in good health.

The J gene is TRBJ2-5, the V gene TRBV6-5; possible D gene TRBD2, 5 bases. Germline V gives CDR1 MNHEY, CDR2 SVGAGI. This CDR3 comprises 13 residues. Trimming removed 6 bases at V and 2 bases at J, with 10 bases between. CDR3: CASSPGVQETQYF. As DNA, the CDR3 is TGTGCCAGCAGCCCCGGGGTGCAAGAGACCCAGTACTTC.

This chain connects TRBV19 to TRBJ1-1, with 7 bases aligning to TRBD1. V was pared by 2 bases and J by 11 bases, with 14 bases of the junction left unmatched. The CDR3 contains 15 residues. Germline V gene sequence: CDR1 LNHDA, CDR2 SQIVND (reference sequence). The CDR3 bases are TGTGCCAGTAGTATAAGTACCACACCAAGGGGGCTGGCTTTCTTT. Translating it yields CASSISTTPRGLAFF.

This sequence joins TRBV7-9 and TRBJ2-2, with D hard to call. V lost 1 base and J lost 5, with 14 bases in between. Germline loops: CDR1 SEHNR, CDR2 FQNEAQ (reference sequence). This CDR3 is 16 amino acids long. CDR3 residues: CASSLGRHLGTGELFF. For the CDR3, the DNA is TGTGCCAGCAGCTTAGGCCGACACCTGGGGACCGGGGAGCTGTTTTTT.

V usage is TRBV10-3 and J usage is TRBJ2-7; perhaps TRBD1 as D (6 bases). Trimming took 3 bases from V and 3 from J, leaving 9 bases between them. The CDR3 totals 13 residues. Per the germline V gene, CDR1 is ENHRY and CDR2 is SYGVKD. The DNA of the CDR3 is TGTGCCATCAGTGAAGGGGGTATCTACGAGCAGTACTTC. Translated, it gives CAISEGGIYEQYF.

V is TRBV7-9 and J is TRBJ2-7, with a weak D call TRBD2 (6 bases). Germline values: CDR1 SEHNR, CDR2 FQNEAQ (reference sequence). Between the trimmed V and J ends, which lost 7 bases and 7 bases, there was a span of 14 bases. This CDR3 region has 12 residues. CDR3 protein: CASNKVAEEQYF. CDR3 DNA sequence: TGTGCCAGCAACAAAGTAGCGGAGGAGCAGTACTTC.

The rearrangement links TRBV29-1 to TRBJ1-2, with 12 nucleotides matching TRBD1. This CDR3 region has 14 residues. CDR1 is SQVTM, CDR2 ANQGSEA, per germline. The V segment lost 7 bases and the J segment 6 bases; nucleotides outside the gene matches: 9. Here the CDR3 DNA reads TGCAGCGCAAGGGACAGGGGGCTCCTAAATGGCTACACCTTC. Protein: CSARDRGLLNGYTF.

This chain connects TRBV7-2 to TRBJ2-7; 9 bases fit TRBD2. Germline CDR1 reads SGHTA; CDR2 reads FQGNSA. The CDR3 sequence is 15 residues long. The V segment lost 2 bases and the J segment 2 bases; nucleotides outside the gene matches: 4. Here the CDR3 reads CASSLIAGEAYEQYF. CDR3 sequence (DNA): TGTGCCAGCAGCTTAATAGCGGGAGAAGCCTACGAGCAGTACTTC.

The chain links TRBV7-9 to TRBJ2-3; D gene unclear. The CDR3 loop spans 11 amino acids. The V and J ends lost 5 bases and 2 bases respectively, with 2 bases between them. CDR1 is SEHNR and CDR2 is FQNEAQ in the germline V gene (reference sequence). Here the CDR3 DNA reads TGTGCCAGCAGCGCCACAGATACGCAGTATTTT. This gives the protein CASSATDTQYF.

The chain is built from TRBV7-5 and TRBJ2-7; the table gives TRBD1 as D, unverified against the DNA. TRBV7-5 is a recognized pseudogene. This CDR3 is built from 13 residues. The CDR3 sequence is CVRSGDRNYEQYF. For the CDR3, the DNA is TGTGTCAGAAGCGGGGACAGAAACTACGAGCAGTACTTC.

The sample holds one count of this clone. The chain carries TRBV30 and TRBJ2-5; no reliable D call. This CDR3 has 13 amino acids. Germline-derived CDR1 and CDR2 are GTSNPN and SVGIG (reference sequence). The V gene lost 2 bases and the J gene lost 3 bases, with 10 bases spanning the gap. Here the CDR3 reads CAWSLEPKETQYF. CDR3 in DNA: TGTGCCTGGAGTCTGGAACCCAAAGAGACCCAGTACTTC.

J is TRBJ2-1 and V is TRBV5-1; 9 bases are a match to TRBD2. This CDR3 region has 15 residues. Germline values: CDR1 SGHRS, CDR2 YFSETQ. V lost 1 base to trimming and J lost 5 bases; unmatched junction nucleotides: 4. CDR3 region: CASSLLASGDNEQFF. CDR3 DNA: TGCGCCAGCAGCTTGCTAGCTAGCGGGGACAATGAGCAGTTCTTC.

This chain connects TRBV19 to TRBJ2-1, with a possible D match to TRBD2 (5 bases). The CDR3 has 16 residues. The germline gives CDR1 LNHDA, CDR2 SQIVND (reference sequence). Between the trimmed V and J ends, which lost 7 bases and 7 bases, there was a span of 23 bases. CDR3 sequence: CASTKRTGVLTNEQFF. CDR3 sequence (DNA): TGTGCCAGTACCAAAAGGACTGGGGTTTTGACAAATGAGCAGTTCTTC. Full variable domain (remainder filled in from reference TRBV19 and TRBJ2-1): DGGITQSPKYLFRKEGQNVTLSCEQNLNHDAMYWYRQDPGQGLRLIYYSQIVNDFQKGDIAEGYSVSREKKESFPLTVTSAQKNPTAFYLCASTKRTGVLTNEQFFGPGTRLTVL.

This chain links TRBV27 with TRBJ1-1; D unresolved. V was clipped by 3 bases and J by 8 bases, with 13 bases between them. Per the germline V gene, CDR1 is MNHEY and CDR2 is SMNVEV (reference sequence). The length of the CDR3 is 13 residues. CDR3 nucleotide sequence: TGTGCCAGCAGTTTCATGGGAACTTCCGAAGCTTTCTTT. Translated, it gives CASSFMGTSEAFF.

Only one count was recorded for this clone. The chain uses TRBV5-1 and TRBJ2-7; D ambiguous. The CDR3 is 14 amino acids. V shed 1 base and J shed 1 base, with 9 bases lying between them. Germline values: CDR1 SGHRS, CDR2 YFSETQ. CDR3 bases: TGCGCCAGCAGCTTGCTTGGGGAATCCTACGAGCAGTACTTC. Translating gives CASSLLGESYEQYF. The variable domain in full, with the rest retrieved from reference TRBV5-1 and TRBJ2-7, is KAGVTQTPRYLIKTRGQQVTLSCSPISGHRSVSWYQQTPGQGLQFLFEYFSETQRNKGNFPGRFSGRQFSNSRSEMNVSTLELGDSALYLCASSLLGESYEQYFGPGTRLTVT.

J is TRBJ1-1 and V is TRBV27, with a tentative D call TRBD1 (6 bases). This CDR3 region has 14 residues. The V and J ends lost 7 bases and 1 base respectively, with 13 bases between them. The germline V gene encodes CDR1 MNHEY and CDR2 SMNVEV (reference sequence). The CDR3 nucleotides read TGTGCCAGCATTCCCGACAGGAAGAACACTGAAGCTTTCTTT. Its translation is CASIPDRKNTEAFF.

The genes are TRBV28 and TRBJ1-5; D remains unclear. Germline-derived CDR1 and CDR2 are MDHEN and SYDVKM. V dropped 6 bases and J dropped 5 bases, with 17 bases sitting between them. There are 15 residues in the CDR3. The CDR3: CASSEDGETYQPQHF. The DNA of the CDR3 is TGTGCCAGCAGCGAAGACGGGGAAACCTATCAGCCCCAGCATTTT.

This rearrangement joins TRBV5-1 to TRBJ1-1; a possible D gene is TRBD1 (5 bases). The germline V gene encodes CDR1 SGHRS and CDR2 YFSETQ. V lost 4 bases, J lost 5 bases, and 15 bases lay in between. This CDR3 comprises 14 residues. CDR3 DNA sequence: TGCGCCAGCAGCGGAGACCCGGGGGGTACTGAAGCTTTCTTT. It translates to CASSGDPGGTEAFF.

The rearrangement links TRBV15 to TRBJ1-1; no firm D call. CDR3 length: 15 amino acids. The germline V and J ends were trimmed by 0 bases and 1 base, with 9 bases remaining between them. Germline V CDR1 and CDR2: LNHNV, YYDKDF (reference sequence). The CDR3 here is CATSRDNIKNTEAFF. The CDR3, as DNA: TGTGCCACCAGCAGAGATAACATAAAGAACACTGAAGCTTTCTTT.

The chain employs TRBV6-1 and TRBJ2-3, with TRBD2 as a possible D gene (6 bases). V shed 4 bases and J shed 0 bases, with 20 bases lying between them. In germline, CDR1 is MNHNS, CDR2 SASEGT. The CDR3 length is 18 residues. CDR3 sequence (DNA): TGTGCCAGCAGTGCATCGACCTTTAGCGGATCTAGCACAGATACGCAGTATTTT. It yields the protein CASSASTFSGSSTDTQYF.